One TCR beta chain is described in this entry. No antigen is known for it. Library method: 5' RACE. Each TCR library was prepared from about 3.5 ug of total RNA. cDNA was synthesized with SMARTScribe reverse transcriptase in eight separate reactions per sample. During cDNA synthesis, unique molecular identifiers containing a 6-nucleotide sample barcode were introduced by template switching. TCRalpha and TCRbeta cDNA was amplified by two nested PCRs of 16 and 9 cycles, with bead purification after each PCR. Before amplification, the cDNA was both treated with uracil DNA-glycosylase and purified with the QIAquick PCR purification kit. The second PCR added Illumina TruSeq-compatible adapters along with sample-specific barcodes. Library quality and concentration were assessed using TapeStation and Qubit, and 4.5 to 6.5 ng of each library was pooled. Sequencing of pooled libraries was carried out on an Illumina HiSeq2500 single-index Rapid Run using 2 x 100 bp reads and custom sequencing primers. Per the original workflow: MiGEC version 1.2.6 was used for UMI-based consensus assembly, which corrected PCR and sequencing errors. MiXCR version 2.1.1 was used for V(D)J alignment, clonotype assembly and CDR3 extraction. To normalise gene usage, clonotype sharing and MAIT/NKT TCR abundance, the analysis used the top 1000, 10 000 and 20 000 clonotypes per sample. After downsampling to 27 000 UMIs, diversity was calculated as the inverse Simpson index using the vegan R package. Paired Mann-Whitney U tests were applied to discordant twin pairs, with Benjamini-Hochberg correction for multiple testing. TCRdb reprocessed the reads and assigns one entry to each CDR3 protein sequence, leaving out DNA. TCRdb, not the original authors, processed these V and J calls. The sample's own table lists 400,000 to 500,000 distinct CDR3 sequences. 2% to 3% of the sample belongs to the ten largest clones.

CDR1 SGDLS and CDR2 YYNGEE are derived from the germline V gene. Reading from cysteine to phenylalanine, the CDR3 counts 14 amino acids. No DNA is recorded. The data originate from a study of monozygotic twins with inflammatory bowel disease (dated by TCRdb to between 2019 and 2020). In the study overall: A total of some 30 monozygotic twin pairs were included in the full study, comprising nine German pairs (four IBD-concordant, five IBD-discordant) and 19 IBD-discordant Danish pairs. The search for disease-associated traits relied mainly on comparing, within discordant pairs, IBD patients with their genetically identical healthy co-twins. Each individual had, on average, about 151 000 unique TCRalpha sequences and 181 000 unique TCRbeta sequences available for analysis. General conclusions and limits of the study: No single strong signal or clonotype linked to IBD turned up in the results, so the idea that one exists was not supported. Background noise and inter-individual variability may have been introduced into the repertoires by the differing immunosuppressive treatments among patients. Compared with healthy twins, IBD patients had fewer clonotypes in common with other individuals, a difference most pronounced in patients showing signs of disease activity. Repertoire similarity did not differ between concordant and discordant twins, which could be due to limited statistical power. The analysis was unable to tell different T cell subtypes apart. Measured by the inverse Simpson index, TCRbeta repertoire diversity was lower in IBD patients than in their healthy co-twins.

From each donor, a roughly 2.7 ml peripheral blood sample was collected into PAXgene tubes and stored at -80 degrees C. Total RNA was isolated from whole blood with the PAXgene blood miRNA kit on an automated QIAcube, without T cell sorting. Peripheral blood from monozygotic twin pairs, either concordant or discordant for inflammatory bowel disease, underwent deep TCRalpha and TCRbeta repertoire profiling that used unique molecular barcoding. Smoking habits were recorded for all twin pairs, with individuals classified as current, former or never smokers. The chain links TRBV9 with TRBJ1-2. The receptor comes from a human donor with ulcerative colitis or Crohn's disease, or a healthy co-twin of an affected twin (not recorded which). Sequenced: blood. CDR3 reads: CASSEGDDGGGYTF.